A single sample gave rise to the 9 T cell receptor beta chains below, sequenced in a study of blood T cell repertoires in COVID-19. The method was immunoSEQ multiplex PCR; TCRdb's version includes in-frame clones alone and lacks a portion of them. Of 240,000 or so clones detected, around 86% appear once; the ten largest clones hold 7.1%. Sequencing used peripheral blood. The source is a woman in her 70s with active or convalescent COVID-19.

CDR3: CASSRGHEKVYEQYF. The CDR3 DNA follows: TGTGCCAGCAGCCGAGGACACGAAAAGGTCTACGAGCAGTACTTC. This chain connects TRBV25-1 to TRBJ2-7, with a tentative D call TRBD1 (5 bases). Trimming removed 6 bases at V and 3 bases at J, with 18 bases between. This CDR3 comprises 15 residues. The V gene's germline CDR1 is MGHDK and CDR2 SYGVNS.

The chain carries TRBV5-1 and TRBJ2-5; 9 nucleotides line up with TRBD2. Trimming at V came to 2 bases and at J to 5 bases, leaving 4 bases not matched to a gene. This CDR3 spans 14 amino acids. Germline CDR1 and CDR2: SGHRS and YFSETQ. CDR3 sequence: CASSFSTSGETQYF. The CDR3 DNA reads TGCGCCAGCAGCTTTTCGACTAGCGGCGAGACCCAGTACTTC.

Only a few counts were recorded for this clone. The chain recombines TRBV6-2 or TRBV6-3 with TRBJ1-2; 7 nucleotides line up with TRBD1. CDR3 length: 17 amino acids. After removal of 2 bases from V and 5 bases from J, the junction contained 14 bases not matched to a gene. Germline CDR1 and CDR2: MNHEY and SVGEGT. For the CDR3, the DNA is TGTGCCAGCAGTTACCCCCTCACCACAGGGGATCCGTATGGCTACACCTTC. Amino acids: CASSYPLTTGDPYGYTF.

J is TRBJ2-2 and V is TRBV27, with a weak D call TRBD2 (6 bases). Trimming stripped 8 bases from V and 4 bases from J, with 17 bases between. CDR3 length equals 15 residues. Germline V gene sequence: CDR1 MNHEY, CDR2 SMNVEV (reference sequence). The CDR3 sequence: CASRRGVIITGELFF. In DNA form, the CDR3 reads TGTGCCAGCCGTCGCGGGGTAATTATCACCGGGGAGCTGTTTTTT.

The chain is built from TRBV19 and TRBJ2-3; 9 positions agree with TRBD2. CDR1 and CDR2 from the germline V gene are LNHDA and SQIVND (reference sequence). The CDR3 runs to 16 residues. The trim removed 6 bases at V and 4 bases at J, leaving 11 bases unmatched. The chain's CDR3 is CASSPLSGGLSDTQYF. The CDR3 coding sequence is TGTGCCAGTAGCCCTCTTAGCGGGGGTTTATCAGATACGCAGTATTTT.

Here the CDR3 reads CASSLSPGGGLFF. CDR3 DNA sequence: TGTGCCAGCAGCTTATCCCCCGGGGGGGGGCTGTTTTTT. The gene calls are TRBV13 and TRBJ1-4, with D maybe TRBD1 (5 bases). The germline gives CDR1 PRHDT, CDR2 FYEKMQ (reference sequence). Trimming pared 2 bases from V and 14 bases from J, leaving 15 bases between. This CDR3 spans 13 amino acids.

V and J are TRBV18 and TRBJ1-1, with D possibly being TRBD1 (5 bases). Germline assignment: CDR1 KGHSH and CDR2 LQKENI. Trimming removed 6 bases from V and 4 bases from J, with 15 bases in between. The CDR3 is 14 residues long. CDR3 region: CASSGRVSGTEAFF. The CDR3 DNA reads TGTGCCAGCTCGGGCAGGGTATCGGGCACTGAAGCTTTCTTT.

This clone has more than one count but fewer than ten. V is TRBV19 and J is TRBJ1-3; D is undetermined. Trimming removed 5 bases at V and 7 bases at J, with 9 bases between. The CDR3 sequence is 12 residues long. Germline V gene sequence: CDR1 LNHDA, CDR2 SQIVND (reference sequence). The CDR3 nucleotides are TGTGCCAGTAGTCCGGAGGGCAACACCATATATTTT. It yields the protein CASSPEGNTIYF.

The V and J genes are TRBV10-3 and TRBJ2-1, with 10 positions matching TRBD2. CDR1 ENHRY and CDR2 SYGVKD come from the germline V gene. The CDR3 length is 14 residues. V lost 8 bases, J lost 6 bases, and 7 bases stayed unmatched. The CDR3 here is CAILASGGVNEQFF. The DNA of the CDR3 is TGTGCCATCTTAGCGAGCGGGGGGGTCAATGAGCAGTTCTTC.